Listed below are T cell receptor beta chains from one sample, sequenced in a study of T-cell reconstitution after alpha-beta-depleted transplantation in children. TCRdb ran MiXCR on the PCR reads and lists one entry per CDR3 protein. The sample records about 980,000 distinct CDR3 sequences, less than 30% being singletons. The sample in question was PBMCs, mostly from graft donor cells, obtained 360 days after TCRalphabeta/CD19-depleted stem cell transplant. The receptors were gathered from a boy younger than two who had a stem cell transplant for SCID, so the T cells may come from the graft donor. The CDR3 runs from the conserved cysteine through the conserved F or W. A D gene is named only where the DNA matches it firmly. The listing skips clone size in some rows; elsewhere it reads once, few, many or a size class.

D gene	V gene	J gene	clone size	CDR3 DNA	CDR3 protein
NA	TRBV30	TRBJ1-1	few	TGTGCCTGGGGTCATATGAACACTGAAGCTTTCTTT	CAWGHMNTEAFF
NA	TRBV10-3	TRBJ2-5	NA	TGTGCCATCAGTGACATCGGGTCTAAAGAGACCCAGTACTTC	CAISDIGSKETQYF
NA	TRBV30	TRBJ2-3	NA	TGTGCCTGGAGTAAAATTCCAGATACGCAGTATTTT	CAWSKIPDTQYF
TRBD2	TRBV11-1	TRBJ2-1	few	TGTGCCAGCACCCTGATCTGGCTAACTAGCGGGGGGACCCAAGGCAATGAGCAGTTCTTC	CASTLIWLTSGGTQGNEQFF
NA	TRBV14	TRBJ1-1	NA	TGTGCCAGCAGTTTCTTAACAGGGTCAAATGATCCCAACACTGAAGCTTTCTTT	CASSFLTGSNDPNTEAFF
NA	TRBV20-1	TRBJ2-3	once	TGCAGTGCTCTCGGGTCTCTAAAAGATACGCAGTATTTT	CSALGSLKDTQYF
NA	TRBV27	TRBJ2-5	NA	TGTGCCAGCAGTTACGGACGGGCGAGGGAGACCCAGTACTTC	CASSYGRARETQYF
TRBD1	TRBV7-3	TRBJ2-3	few	TGTGCCAGCAGCATCAGGGGGCCAACAGATACGCAGTATTTT	CASSIRGPTDTQYF
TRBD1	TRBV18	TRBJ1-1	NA	TGTGCCAGCTCACCTAGAACCCCAGCGGGACAGGGTGAAGCTTTCTTT	CASSPRTPAGQGEAFF
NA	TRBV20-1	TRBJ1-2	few	TGCAGTGCTAGCCTGACAGTTAATGGCTACACCTTC	CSASLTVNGYTF
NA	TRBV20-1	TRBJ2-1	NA	TGCAGTGGAAGAGGTGGGGGGGGCGGCGCCCATGAGCAGTTCTTC	CSGRGGGGGAHEQFF
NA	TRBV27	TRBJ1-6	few	TGTGCCAGCAGAACGGGAAAGGGTTCACCCCTCCACTTT	CASRTGKGSPLHF
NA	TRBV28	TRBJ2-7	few	TGTGCCAGCAGTTTAAACAGGGTAAAAGTGGACGAGCAGTACTTC	CASSLNRVKVDEQYF
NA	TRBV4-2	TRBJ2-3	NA	TGTGCCAGCAGCCAAGCACACGGGACAGATACGCAGTATTTT	CASSQAHGTDTQYF
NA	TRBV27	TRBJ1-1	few	TGTGCCAGCAGTTTATCTTACAGCTACCTAACACTTGAAGCTTTCTTT	CASSLSYSYLTLEAFF
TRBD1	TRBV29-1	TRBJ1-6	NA	TGCAGCGTTGATACAGGGGGCCCTGATTCACCCCTCCACTTT	CSVDTGGPDSPLHF
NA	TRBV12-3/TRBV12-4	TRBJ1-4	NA	TGTGCCAGCAGTTTATGGGGGGGGGAAGAAAAACTGTTTTTT	CASSLWGGEEKLFF
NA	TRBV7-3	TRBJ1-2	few	TGTGCCAGCGGCTTTAACAGCTTCCCCTATGGCTACACCTTC	CASGFNSFPYGYTF
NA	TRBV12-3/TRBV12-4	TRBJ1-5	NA	TGTGCCAGCTCATCGAATCGGGGGGGGCCCCAGCATTTT	CASSSNRGGPQHF
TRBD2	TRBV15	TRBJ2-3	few	TGTGCCACCAGCAGAGAGGCGGGGGGGCGGACAGATACGCAGTATTTT	CATSREAGGRTDTQYF
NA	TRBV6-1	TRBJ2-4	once	TGTGCCAGCAGCGTCACTCGGGACCCCAAAAACATTCAGTACTTC	CASSVTRDPKNIQYF
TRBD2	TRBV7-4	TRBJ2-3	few	TGTGCCAGCAGCCCCACTAGCGGGGGGGCCGGCACAGATACGCAGTATTTT	CASSPTSGGAGTDTQYF
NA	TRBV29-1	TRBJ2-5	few	TGCAGCGTTGGGGGACCCCGAGGGCTGGAGACCCAGTACTTC	CSVGGPRGLETQYF
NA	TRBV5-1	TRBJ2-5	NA	TGCGCCAGCAGAAAAGGGAGTCAGCTCTTAGAGACCCAGTACTTC	CASRKGSQLLETQYF
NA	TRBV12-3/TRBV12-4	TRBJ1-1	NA	TGTGCCAGCAGTCGGAGGACAGACCTGAACACTGAAGCTTTCTTT	CASSRRTDLNTEAFF
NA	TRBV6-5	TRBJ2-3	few	TGTGCCAGCAGTTCGCAGGGAGAAGCCACAGATACGCAGTATTTT	CASSSQGEATDTQYF
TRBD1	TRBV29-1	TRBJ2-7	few	TGCAGCGTTGAAAGCCGGACAGGGGGCTTCTCCTACGAGCAGTACTTC	CSVESRTGGFSYEQYF
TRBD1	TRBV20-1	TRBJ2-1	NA	TGCAGTGCTAGAGATCCCACAGGGGGCTCCTACAATGAGCAGTTCTTC	CSARDPTGGSYNEQFF
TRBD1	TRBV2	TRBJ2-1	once	TGTGCCAGCGCCCGGGACAGGGGGTATAGGGATGAGCAGTTCTTC	CASARDRGYRDEQFF
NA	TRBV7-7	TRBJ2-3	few	TGTGCCAGCAGCCCCATTAACGGGGCGACCACAGATACGCAGTATTTT	CASSPINGATTDTQYF
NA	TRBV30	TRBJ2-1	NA	TGTGCCGGTCGAGGGGGGTACTACAATGAGCAGTTCTTC	CAGRGGYYNEQFF
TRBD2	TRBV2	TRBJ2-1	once	TGTGCCAGCAGTGAAGTCCCCTCGGTAGCGGGGCGAAATGAGCAGTTCTTC	CASSEVPSVAGRNEQFF
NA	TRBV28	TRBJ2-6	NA	TGTGCCAGCAGTCCGGGACTGTGGGTAGGGGCCAACGTCCTGACTTTC	CASSPGLWVGANVLTF
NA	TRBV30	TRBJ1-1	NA	TGTGCCTGGACGGGCAGGTTTAACACTGAAGCTTTCTTT	CAWTGRFNTEAFF
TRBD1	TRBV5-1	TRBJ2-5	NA	TGCGCCAGCAGCCGGGGTGGGACAGGGGAAGTTAGCAAGCGGACCCAGTACTTC	CASSRGGTGEVSKRTQYF
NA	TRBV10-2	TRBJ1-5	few	TGCGCCACCCAGCTGGCCGGAAAGGATCAGCCCCAGCATTTT	CATQLAGKDQPQHF
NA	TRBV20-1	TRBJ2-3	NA	TGCAGTGCCAGAGAGCCGTGGAGTAAGAAGCAGTATTTT	CSAREPWSKKQYF
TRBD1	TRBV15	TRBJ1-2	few	TGTGCCACCAGCAGGGAGGGGGCTAGTGGCTACACCTTC	CATSREGASGYTF
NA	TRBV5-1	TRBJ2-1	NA	TGCGCCAGCGCGTTCGGTCCTGAGCAGTTCTTC	CASAFGPEQFF
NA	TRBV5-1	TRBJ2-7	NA	TGCGCCAGCAGCTACGAGGGATACTCCTACGAGCAGTACTTC	CASSYEGYSYEQYF
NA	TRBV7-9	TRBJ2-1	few	TGTGCCAGCAGCTTCTCGGACTGGGAGTGGAATGAGCAGTTCTTC	CASSFSDWEWNEQFF
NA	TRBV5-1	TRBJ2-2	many	TGCGCCAGCAGCTTGGTTGCAGGGGCGAACACCGGGGAGCTGTTTTTT	CASSLVAGANTGELFF
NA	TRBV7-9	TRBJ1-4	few	TGTGCCAGCAGCTGGGGGGGAGGCGAAAAACTGTTTTTT	CASSWGGGEKLFF
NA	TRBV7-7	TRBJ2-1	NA	TGTGCCAGCAGCTTAGAGGGAAGAGGGCGATACAATGAGCAGTTCTTC	CASSLEGRGRYNEQFF
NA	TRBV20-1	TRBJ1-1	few	TGCAGTGCGAGAAGACTTGCTGAAGCTTTCTTT	CSARRLAEAFF
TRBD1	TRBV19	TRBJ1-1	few	TGTGCCAGTAGTATCGGGACAGGAGGGACTCCGGCTTTCTTT	CASSIGTGGTPAFF
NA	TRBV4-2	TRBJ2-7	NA	TGTGCCAGCAGCCAAGAGTCGGGGCACTCCTACGAGCAGTACTTC	CASSQESGHSYEQYF
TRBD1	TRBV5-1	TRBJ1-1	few	TGCGCCAGCAGCGGACCCGGACAGGGTGGGGGCTTAAACACTGAAGCTTTCTTT	CASSGPGQGGGLNTEAFF
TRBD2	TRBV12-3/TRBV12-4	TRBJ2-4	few	TGTGCCAGCACCGCTAGCGGGGGGGCCAAGAACATTCAGTACTTC	CASTASGGAKNIQYF